The rows below give T cell receptor beta chains drawn from one sample of a study of blood T cells in healthy people across ages. MiXCR was run by TCRdb on the 5' RACE reads, yielding one entry per CDR3 protein. The sample has under 2 million distinct CDR3 sequences, about 31% seen once. Sequenced sample: blood. These receptors came from a woman aged 25 to 39 in good health. Both conserved end residues are part of each CDR3. Each record gives: CDR3 DNA, CDR3 protein, J gene, V gene, D gene, clone size. A D gene is named only where the DNA matches it firmly. Some rows have no size entry. The others give once, few or many, or a class for an expanded clone.

CDR3 DNA: TGTGCCAGCGGAGGTGGGGGGATAGAGCCCCAGCATTTT
CDR3 protein: CASGGGGIEPQHF
J gene: TRBJ1-5
V gene: TRBV27
D gene: NA
clone size: few

CDR3 DNA: TGTGCCAGCAGCGTAGGTGGCAAGCAGTACTTC
CDR3 protein: CASSVGGKQYF
J gene: TRBJ2-7
V gene: TRBV9
D gene: NA
clone size: NA

CDR3 DNA: TGTGCCCAAGGACAGGGGGGTAATGAAAAACGGTTTTTT
CDR3 protein: CAQGQGGNEKRFF
J gene: TRBJ1-4
V gene: TRBV30
D gene: TRBD1
clone size: NA

CDR3 DNA: TGTGCCGGCAGCTTCGGCGGGAAGGGCGCAGAGCAGTACTTC
CDR3 protein: CAGSFGGKGAEQYF
J gene: TRBJ2-7
V gene: TRBV11-2
D gene: NA
clone size: NA

CDR3 DNA: TGCAGTGCTCTTGTCCGGGACTGGTACCAAGAGACCCAGTACTTC
CDR3 protein: CSALVRDWYQETQYF
J gene: TRBJ2-5
V gene: TRBV20-1
D gene: NA
clone size: NA

CDR3 DNA: TGCGCCAGCAGCTTAGGGGATCGCGGGGCGGAGACCAAGTACTTC
CDR3 protein: CASSLGDRGAETKYF
J gene: TRBJ2-5
V gene: TRBV5-1
D gene: NA
clone size: NA

CDR3 DNA: TGTGCCAGCAGCTCCCACGGGGGAGAGGAAAAACTGTTTTTT
CDR3 protein: CASSSHGGEEKLFF
J gene: TRBJ1-4
V gene: TRBV11-2
D gene: NA
clone size: NA

CDR3 DNA: TGCAGTGCTCGAACACCGGGACTGAAAATAGGCACTGAAGCTTTCTTT
CDR3 protein: CSARTPGLKIGTEAFF
J gene: TRBJ1-1
V gene: TRBV20-1
D gene: NA
clone size: few

CDR3 DNA: TGTGCCAGCAGTGACAGGGTAGGTGAGCAGTTCTTC
CDR3 protein: CASSDRVGEQFF
J gene: TRBJ2-1
V gene: TRBV6-1
D gene: NA
clone size: NA

CDR3 DNA: TGTGCCAGCAGTTTTGCACAGAACTATGGCTACACCTTC
CDR3 protein: CASSFAQNYGYTF
J gene: TRBJ1-2
V gene: TRBV12-3/TRBV12-4
D gene: NA
clone size: few

CDR3 DNA: TGTGCTTCCCGAGGAGGAACTAGCGGGAGTCTGGGCCCAGATACGCAGTATTTT
CDR3 protein: CASRGGTSGSLGPDTQYF
J gene: TRBJ2-3
V gene: TRBV10-3
D gene: TRBD2
clone size: NA

CDR3 DNA: TGCAGTGCTAGTTCGGGCAGACTGAGGGAGACCCAGTACTTC
CDR3 protein: CSASSGRLRETQYF
J gene: TRBJ2-5
V gene: TRBV20-1
D gene: NA
clone size: NA

CDR3 DNA: TGTGCCAGCAGTTTACAGTCGGGGGTCACCACCGATGAGCAGTTCTTC
CDR3 protein: CASSLQSGVTTDEQFF
J gene: TRBJ2-1
V gene: TRBV28
D gene: NA
clone size: few

CDR3 DNA: TGTGCCAGCAGCTTGTACGAAGGATATGGCGAGCAGTACTTC
CDR3 protein: CASSLYEGYGEQYF
J gene: TRBJ2-7
V gene: TRBV7-9
D gene: NA
clone size: NA

CDR3 DNA: TGTGCCAGCAGCGGAGCGGGGGGGCTTGAATATGAGCAGTTCTTC
CDR3 protein: CASSGAGGLEYEQFF
J gene: TRBJ2-1
V gene: TRBV9
D gene: TRBD2
clone size: few

CDR3 DNA: TGTGCCAGCAGCGGACTGACAGGGGGGGCCTCTGGGGCCAACGTCCTGACTTTC
CDR3 protein: CASSGLTGGASGANVLTF
J gene: TRBJ2-6
V gene: TRBV9
D gene: TRBD1
clone size: NA

CDR3 DNA: TGTGCCAGCAGCCGCGGGACTACCTACAATGAGCAGTTCTTC
CDR3 protein: CASSRGTTYNEQFF
J gene: TRBJ2-1
V gene: TRBV12-3/TRBV12-4
D gene: TRBD2
clone size: NA

CDR3 DNA: TGTGCCAGCAGCACGACAGGGTTGAACACTGAAGCTTTCTTT
CDR3 protein: CASSTTGLNTEAFF
J gene: TRBJ1-1
V gene: TRBV5-6
D gene: TRBD1
clone size: NA

CDR3 DNA: TGTGCCAGCAGCTTGGGTAGCGGAGATAAAGAGACCCAGTACTTC
CDR3 protein: CASSLGSGDKETQYF
J gene: TRBJ2-5
V gene: TRBV5-5
D gene: NA
clone size: NA

CDR3 DNA: TGTGCCAGCAGCTCTGGGGGGGTCGCAGAAACCTACGAGCAGTACTTC
CDR3 protein: CASSSGGVAETYEQYF
J gene: TRBJ2-7
V gene: TRBV7-9
D gene: TRBD2
clone size: NA

CDR3 DNA: TGTGCCAGCAGCTTCGCGATCGGAGGGTCCGACGAGCAGTACTTC
CDR3 protein: CASSFAIGGSDEQYF
J gene: TRBJ2-7
V gene: TRBV7-8
D gene: NA
clone size: NA

CDR3 DNA: TGTGCCAGCAGCCAAGACGGATGGGGAGAGACCCAGTACTTC
CDR3 protein: CASSQDGWGETQYF
J gene: TRBJ2-5
V gene: TRBV3-1
D gene: NA
clone size: once